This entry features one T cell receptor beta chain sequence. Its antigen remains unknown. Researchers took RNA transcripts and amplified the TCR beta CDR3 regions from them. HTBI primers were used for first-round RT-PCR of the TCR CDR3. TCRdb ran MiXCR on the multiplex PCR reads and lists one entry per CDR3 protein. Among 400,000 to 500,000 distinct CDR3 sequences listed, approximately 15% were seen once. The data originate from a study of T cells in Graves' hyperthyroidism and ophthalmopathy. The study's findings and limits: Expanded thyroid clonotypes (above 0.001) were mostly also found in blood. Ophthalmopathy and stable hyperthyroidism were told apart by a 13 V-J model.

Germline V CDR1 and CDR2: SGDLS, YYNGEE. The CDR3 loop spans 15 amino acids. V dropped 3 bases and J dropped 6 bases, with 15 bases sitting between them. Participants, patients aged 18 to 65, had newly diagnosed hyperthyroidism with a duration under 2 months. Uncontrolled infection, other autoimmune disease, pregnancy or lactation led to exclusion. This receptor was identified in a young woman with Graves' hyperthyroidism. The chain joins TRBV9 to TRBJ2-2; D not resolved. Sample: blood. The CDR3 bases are TGTGCCAGCAGCGCCACCATTGTAAGCGCCGGGGAGCTGTTTTTT. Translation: CASSATIVSAGELFF.